This T cell receptor (beta chain) was obtained from a study of T cells in Graves' hyperthyroidism and ophthalmopathy. The study excluded patients with uncontrolled infection, other autoimmune disease, pregnancy or lactation. CDR1 and CDR2 (germline): SSHAT, FNYEAQ (reference sequence). The CDR3 is 14 amino acids. The table lists this clonotype with a few counts. What it recognizes is unknown. The junction departs from germline at one end; a sequencing error may be responsible. Regions amplified from RNA transcripts were the TCR beta CDR3 regions. The study used the HTBI primer set for a first-round RT-PCR of the TCR CDR3. One entry per CDR3 protein results from TCRdb running MiXCR on the multiplex PCR reads. The sample lists a few hundred thousand distinct CDR3 sequences; approximately 15% were seen once. Whole-study findings and limits: Within blood appeared most thyroid clonotypes that had expanded above 0.001.

This chain connects TRBV7-7 to TRBJ2-1; 8 positions agree with TRBD1. This receptor was identified in a woman aged 40 to 49 with Graves' ophthalmopathy. Sequenced: blood. The CDR3 DNA follows: TGTGCTAGCAGCTCCGGGACAGGACCCAATGAGCAGTTCTTC. Its protein is CASSSGTGPNEQFF.